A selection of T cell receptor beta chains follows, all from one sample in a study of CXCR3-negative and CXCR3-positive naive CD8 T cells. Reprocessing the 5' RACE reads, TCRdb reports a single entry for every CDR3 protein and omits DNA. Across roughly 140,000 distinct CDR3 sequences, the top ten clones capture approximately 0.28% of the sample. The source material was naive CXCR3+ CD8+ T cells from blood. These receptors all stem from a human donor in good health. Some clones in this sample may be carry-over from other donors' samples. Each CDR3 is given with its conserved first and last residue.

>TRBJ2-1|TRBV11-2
CASSFYAGTTDPSSRYNEQFF
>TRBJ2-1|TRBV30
CAWRTGLGGLYNEQFF
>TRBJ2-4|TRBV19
CASSIGTSGAKNIQYF
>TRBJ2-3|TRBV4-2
CASSRGAGEGTDTQYF
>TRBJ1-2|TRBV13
CASSTRDSRVVGDYGYTF
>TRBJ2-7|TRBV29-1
CSVLGLAARPYEQYF
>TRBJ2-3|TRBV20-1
CSAPGTSGRVLADTQYF
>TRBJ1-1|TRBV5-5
CASSLNPGRSTEAFF
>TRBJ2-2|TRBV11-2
CASSLVLQGGTGELFF
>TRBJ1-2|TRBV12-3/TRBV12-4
CASARDGNYGYTF
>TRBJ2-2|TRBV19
CASSSGQGAGTGELFF
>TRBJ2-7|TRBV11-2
CASSFGSGYEQYF
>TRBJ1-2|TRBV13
CASRPGQGRGYTF
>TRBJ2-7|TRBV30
CAWSAGGRSYEQYF
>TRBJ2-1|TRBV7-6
CASSSGQSDEQFF
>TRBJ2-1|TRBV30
CAWARVGNEQFF
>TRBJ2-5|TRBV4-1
CASSQEVGNSLETQYF
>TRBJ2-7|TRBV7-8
CASSPGQVYEQYF
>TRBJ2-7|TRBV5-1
CASSLGGRADEQYF
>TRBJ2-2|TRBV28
CASSTLKGGSSPGELFF
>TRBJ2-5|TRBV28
CASSFRAGRETQYF
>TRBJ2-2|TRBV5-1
CASSLALAGPGELFF
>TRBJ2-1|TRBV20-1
CSASQTFSYNEQFF
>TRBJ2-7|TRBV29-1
CSVGGTGVYEQYF
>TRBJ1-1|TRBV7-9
CASSQPTGEAFF
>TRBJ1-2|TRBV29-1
CSVVGRRGPYGYTF
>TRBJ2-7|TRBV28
CASRSQASPFYEQYF
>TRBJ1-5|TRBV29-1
CSARDSERGPQHF
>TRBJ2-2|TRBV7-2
CASSSGPKTGELFF
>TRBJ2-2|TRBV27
CASSSTENTGELFF
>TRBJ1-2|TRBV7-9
CASTPAGGVYGYTF
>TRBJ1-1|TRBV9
CASSAGTLNTEAFF
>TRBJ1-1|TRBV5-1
CASSLGTRNTEAFF
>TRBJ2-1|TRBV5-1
CASSLGLAGSSYNEQFF